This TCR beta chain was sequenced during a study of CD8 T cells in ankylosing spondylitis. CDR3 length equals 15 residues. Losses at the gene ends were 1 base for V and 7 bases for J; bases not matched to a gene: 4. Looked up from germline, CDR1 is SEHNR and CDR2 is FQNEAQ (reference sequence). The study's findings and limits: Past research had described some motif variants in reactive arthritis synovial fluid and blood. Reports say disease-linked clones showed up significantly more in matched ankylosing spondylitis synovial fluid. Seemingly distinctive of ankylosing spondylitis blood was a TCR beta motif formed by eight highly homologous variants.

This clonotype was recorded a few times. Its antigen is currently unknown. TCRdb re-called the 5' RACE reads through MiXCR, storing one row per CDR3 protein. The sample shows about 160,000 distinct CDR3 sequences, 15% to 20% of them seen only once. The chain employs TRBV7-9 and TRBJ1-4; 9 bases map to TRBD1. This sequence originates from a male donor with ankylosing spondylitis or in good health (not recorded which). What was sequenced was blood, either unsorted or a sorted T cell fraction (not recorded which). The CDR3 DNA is TGTGCCAGCAGCTTAGGGACAGGGGTTTTTGAAAAACTGTTTTTT. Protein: CASSLGTGVFEKLFF.